These 31 T cell receptor beta chains originate from one sample sequenced in a study of PD-L1 blockade in urothelial cancer. The assay was immunoSEQ multiplex PCR, and TCRdb's table has in-frame clones only and misses some. The repertoire holds under 30,000 clones, with roughly 83% as singletons. This material consisted of PBMCs, taken around atezolizumab (anti-PD-L1) treatment. The receptors here all came from a man between 65 and 85 years old with urothelial cancer.

V and J are TRBV5-1 and TRBJ1-1; D gene ambiguous. The CDR3 totals 17 residues. V was shortened by 2 bases and J by 3 bases, with 20 bases between the two germline ends. Looked up from germline, CDR1 is SGHRS and CDR2 is YFSETQ. The CDR3 region is CASSFDHGPGEDTEAFF. In DNA form, the CDR3 reads TGCGCCAGCAGCTTCGACCACGGGCCGGGAGAGGACACTGAAGCTTTCTTT.

CDR3 sequence reads: CASSLGGVDEKLFF. In DNA form, the CDR3 reads TGCGCCAGCAGCTTGGGCGGCGTGGATGAAAAACTGTTTTTT. The V gene is TRBV5-1, the J gene TRBJ1-4; no firm D call. CDR3 size: 14 residues. Trimming pared 0 bases from V and 6 bases from J, leaving 9 bases between. Germline CDR1 is SGHRS and CDR2 is YFSETQ.

The gene calls are TRBV4-1 and TRBJ1-2; 10 bases agree with TRBD1. CDR1 and CDR2 from the germline V gene are MGHRA and YSYEKL. J was trimmed by 11 bases and V by 0 bases; bases with no gene match: 3. The CDR3 is 13 amino acids. The CDR3 nucleotides are TGCGCCAGCAGCCAAGAGGACAGGGGGAGATACACCTTC. As protein: CASSQEDRGRYTF.

J is TRBJ2-1 and V is TRBV11-1; tentatively, D is TRBD1 (5 bases). The CDR3 spans 18 residues. Germline-derived CDR1 and CDR2 are SGHAT and FQDESV (reference sequence). Trimming pared 2 bases from V and 0 bases from J, leaving 17 bases between. CDR3 in amino acids: CASSLRGGQASSYNEQFF. CDR3 nucleotide sequence: TGTGCCAGCAGCTTAAGGGGCGGTCAGGCTAGCTCCTACAATGAGCAGTTCTTC.

The V and J genes are TRBV5-5 and TRBJ2-3; TRBD2 matches 7 bases. V gave up 5 bases and J gave up 2 bases; unmatched junction bases: 5. The CDR3 covers 14 residues. Germline V gives CDR1 SGHKS, CDR2 YYEKEE (reference sequence). The CDR3: CASSYRDYTDTQYF. For the CDR3, the DNA is TGTGCCAGCAGTTACCGGGACTACACAGATACGCAGTATTTT.

A few counts support this clone. The chain has TRBV9 and TRBJ1-1; no definite D call. Germline V gene data show CDR1 as SGDLS and CDR2 as YYNGEE. This CDR3 has 13 residues. V was pared by 2 bases and J by 11 bases, with 16 bases between. For the CDR3, the DNA is TGTGCCAGCAGCGTGCCCCCCGACTCAAGGGCTTTCTTT. Translation gives CASSVPPDSRAFF.

The gene calls are TRBV6-4 and TRBJ2-7; D is possibly TRBD1 (6 bases). There are 13 residues in the CDR3. CDR1 MRHNA and CDR2 SNTAGT come from the germline V gene. The ends were cut back, 9 bases at V and 7 bases at J, with 19 bases in the middle. The CDR3 coding sequence is TGTGCCAGACAGGGTCTCCGGACATTTGAGCAGTACTTC. Amino acids: CARQGLRTFEQYF.

The chain combines TRBV7-6 with TRBJ2-5, with TRBD2 matching 12 bases. The germline gives CDR1 SGHVS, CDR2 FNYEAQ. CDR3 length: 15 residues. V lost 3 bases, J lost 3 bases, and 2 bases stayed unmatched. CDR3 region: CASSFRLAGEETQYF. The CDR3 nucleotides are TGTGCCAGCAGCTTCAGACTAGCGGGGGAAGAGACCCAGTACTTC.

The chain carries TRBV5-1 and TRBJ1-3; the D is unclear. V dropped 2 bases and J dropped 4 bases, with 16 bases sitting between them. The germline CDR1 and CDR2 sequences are SGHRS and YFSETQ. The CDR3 contains 16 residues. The CDR3 loop reads CASSLSGGITGNTIYF. In nucleotides, the CDR3 is TGCGCCAGCAGCTTATCGGGAGGAATCACCGGAAACACCATATATTTT.

This clone was detected only once. The chain has TRBV25-1 and TRBJ1-1; 7 bases fit TRBD1. CDR3 size: 16 residues. J was trimmed by 2 bases and V by 1 base; bases with no gene match: 7. CDR1 is MGHDK, CDR2 SYGVNS, per germline. The CDR3 nucleotides are TGTGCCAGCAGTGAATCTGCGGCAGGGGGTAACACTGAAGCTTTCTTT. Amino acids: CASSESAAGGNTEAFF. Full variable domain (rest looked up from reference TRBV25-1 and TRBJ1-1): EADIYQTPRYLVIGTGKKITLECSQTMGHDKMYWYQQDPGMELHLIHYSYGVNSTEKGDLSSESTVSRIRTEHFPLTLESARPSHTSQYLCASSESAAGGNTEAFFGQGTRLTVV.

In DNA form, the CDR3 reads TGCGCCAGCAGCCAAGATCATCGTAACGGACTAGCTATGCAGACCCAGTACTTC. Encoded protein: CASSQDHRNGLAMQTQYF. The chain combines TRBV4-1 with TRBJ2-5; 8 bases fit TRBD2. The CDR3 extends over 18 amino acids. Germline trimming cut 0 bases from V and 6 bases from J; bases unmatched to any gene: 15. CDR1 and CDR2 (germline): MGHRA, YSYEKL.

Only a few counts were recorded for this clone. The V gene is TRBV7-6, the J gene TRBJ2-7, with TRBD2 matching 9 bases. The CDR3 is made up of 14 amino acids. V lost 0 bases, J lost 3 bases, and 0 bases stayed unmatched. Germline lookup yields CDR1 SGHVS and CDR2 FNYEAQ. CDR3 in amino acids: CASSLASGGYEQYF. The CDR3, as DNA: TGTGCCAGCAGCTTAGCTAGCGGGGGCTACGAGCAGTACTTC.

The genes are TRBV5-1 and TRBJ1-5, with 8 nucleotides matching TRBD1. The CDR3 consists of 15 residues. Germline CDR1 is SGHRS and CDR2 is YFSETQ. V shed 6 bases, J shed 4 bases, and the junction held 9 bases outside the gene matches. Written as DNA, the CDR3 is TGCGCCAGCATCTCCTCAGGACAGGGTAATCAGCCCCAGCATTTT. This gives the protein CASISSGQGNQPQHF. Drawing the rest from reference TRBV5-1 and TRBJ1-5, the complete variable domain is KAGVTQTPRYLIKTRGQQVTLSCSPISGHRSVSWYQQTPGQGLQFLFEYFSETQRNKGNFPGRFSGRQFSNSRSEMNVSTLELGDSALYLCASISSGQGNQPQHFGDGTRLSIL.

The gene calls are TRBV11-2 and TRBJ1-2, with 8 bases identical to TRBD1. This CDR3 has 15 residues. Germline V CDR1 and CDR2: SGHAT, FQNNGV. Trimming cost V 1 base and J 4 bases; bases outside gene matches: 5. The CDR3 loop reads CASSLGTGGIYGYTF. The CDR3 DNA reads TGTGCCAGCAGCTTAGGAACAGGGGGAATCTATGGCTACACCTTC.

The rearrangement joins TRBV4-2 to TRBJ2-5; 9 bases are a match to TRBD2. With V trimmed by 1 base and J by 4 bases, 10 bases remained unmatched. Per the germline V gene, CDR1 is LGHNA and CDR2 is YNFKEQ. There are 17 residues in the CDR3. As DNA, the CDR3 is TGTGCCAGCAGCCAAGTGGGAGGGACTAGCTCAGGAGAGACCCAGTACTTC. This codes for CASSQVGGTSSGETQYF.

The chain recombines TRBV6-6 with TRBJ2-3; TRBD2 matches 10 bases. Trimming took 4 bases from V and 3 from J; bases not matched to a gene: 7. Germline CDR1 is MNHNY and CDR2 is SVGAGI (reference sequence). This CDR3 is built from 16 residues. This chain's CDR3 is CASSSFLAGVTDTQYF. The CDR3 nucleotides read TGTGCCAGCAGTTCCTTTCTAGCGGGAGTGACAGATACGCAGTATTTT.

This clone was counted once. The chain uses TRBV27 and TRBJ2-2; the D gene is possibly TRBD1 (5 bases). The germline V gene encodes CDR1 MNHEY and CDR2 SMNVEV (reference sequence). Between the trimmed V and J ends, which lost 3 bases and 1 base, there was a span of 9 bases. This CDR3 comprises 15 residues. CDR3 residues: CASSFQTGNTGELFF. The CDR3 nucleotides are TGTGCCAGCAGTTTCCAAACAGGGAACACCGGGGAGCTGTTTTTT.

This clone was counted only a few times. V usage is TRBV9 and J usage is TRBJ2-2; 8 bases align to TRBD1. CDR3 length: 17 amino acids. Trimming removed 0 bases from V and 4 bases from J; junction bases left unmatched: 8. Germline V CDR1 and CDR2: SGDLS, YYNGEE. In nucleotides, the CDR3 is TGTGCCAGCAGCGTAGCCCCAGGGGGCGCACGCACCGGGGAGCTGTTTTTT. This codes for CASSVAPGGARTGELFF.

This clone was detected only once. The V call is TRBV7-2, the J call TRBJ1-5; D not resolved. There are 15 residues in the CDR3. V lost 2 bases and J lost 0, with 8 bases in between. Germline V gene data show CDR1 as SGHTA and CDR2 as FQGNSA. The CDR3 reads CASSLISYSNQPQHF. In DNA form, the CDR3 reads TGTGCCAGCAGCTTAATCAGTTATAGCAATCAGCCCCAGCATTTT.

This rearrangement joins TRBV10-1 to TRBJ2-1; D is unresolved. The CDR3 has 17 residues. V lost 0 bases to trimming and J lost 0 bases, with 12 bases between them. From germline, CDR1 is WNHNN and CDR2 SYGVQD (reference sequence). This chain's CDR3 is CASSESGNSFSYNEQFF. Here the CDR3 DNA reads TGCGCCAGCAGTGAGTCCGGCAACAGTTTCTCCTACAATGAGCAGTTCTTC.

The chain links TRBV10-2 to TRBJ2-7, with 10 bases that match TRBD1. CDR3 length: 16 residues. Germline trimming cut 3 bases from V and 2 bases from J; bases unmatched to any gene: 7. CDR1 and CDR2 from the germline V gene are WSHSY and SAAADI. Here the CDR3 DNA reads TGCGCCAGCAGTGAATTGGGGACAGGGGAAACCTACGAGCAGTACTTC. It is translated as CASSELGTGETYEQYF.

The chain carries TRBV2 and TRBJ2-1; 12 bases are a match to TRBD2. Per the germline V gene, CDR1 is SNHLY and CDR2 is FYNNEI. This CDR3 spans 16 amino acids. V gave up 6 bases and J gave up 7 bases; unmatched junction bases: 10. This CDR3 is CASRALTSGSGNEQFF. The DNA for the CDR3 is TGTGCCAGCAGAGCCCTGACTAGCGGGAGTGGAAATGAGCAGTTCTTC.

This clone has only a few counts. The chain links TRBV27 to TRBJ2-5, with D hard to call. The V end lost 3 bases, the J end lost 3 bases, and 5 bases lay between the germline ends. The CDR3 extends over 12 amino acids. Germline V CDR1 and CDR2: MNHEY, SMNVEV (reference sequence). The CDR3 loop is CASSLHKETQYF. The CDR3 nucleotides are TGTGCCAGCAGTTTGCACAAAGAGACCCAGTACTTC.

The chain joins TRBV18 to TRBJ2-7; 14 nucleotides agree with TRBD2. The CDR3 length is 15 residues. Germline values: CDR1 KGHSH, CDR2 LQKENI. Losses at the gene ends were 5 bases for V and 5 bases for J; bases not matched to a gene: 5. The CDR3 reads CASSGTSGSEDEQYF. The DNA for the CDR3 is TGTGCCAGCTCAGGGACTAGCGGGAGTGAAGACGAGCAGTACTTC.

The chain couples TRBV4-1 to TRBJ1-2, with no clear D. V was shortened by 2 bases and J by 6 bases, with 10 bases between the two germline ends. CDR3 length equals 13 residues. Germline lookup yields CDR1 MGHRA and CDR2 YSYEKL. Here the CDR3 reads CASSQLGEHGYTF. In DNA form, the CDR3 reads TGCGCCAGCAGCCAACTGGGAGAGCATGGCTACACCTTC.

This chain uses TRBV7-6 with TRBJ2-7, with 7 bases that match TRBD1. CDR3 length: 16 amino acids. Germline values: CDR1 SGHVS, CDR2 FNYEAQ. V gave up 1 base and J gave up 5 bases; unmatched junction bases: 11. The CDR3 loop reads CASSLGETGNFDEQYF. DNA of the CDR3: TGTGCCAGCAGCTTAGGGGAGACAGGGAACTTCGACGAGCAGTACTTC.

CDR3 in amino acids: CASTRGTSGRADTGELFF. In DNA, the CDR3 is TGTGCCAGTACAAGGGGGACTAGCGGGAGGGCGGACACCGGGGAGCTGTTTTTT. V and J are TRBV19 and TRBJ2-2, with 16 bases identical to TRBD2. From germline, CDR1 is LNHDA and CDR2 SQIVND (reference sequence). The J segment lost 3 bases and the V segment lost 7 bases, leaving 8 bases of the junction unmatched. The CDR3 is 18 amino acids.

The chain joins TRBV20-1 to TRBJ2-3; TRBD2 might be the D (5 bases). Germline V CDR1 and CDR2: DFQATT, SNEGSKA (reference sequence). Between the trimmed V and J ends, which lost 3 bases and 9 bases, there was a span of 10 bases. The length of the CDR3 is 11 residues. The CDR3 sequence is CSASGERTQYF. CDR3 bases: TGCAGTGCTAGCGGGGAGAGGACGCAGTATTTT.

The V gene is TRBV2, the J gene TRBJ1-2, with D possibly being TRBD1 (5 bases). Germline lookup yields CDR1 SNHLY and CDR2 FYNNEI. The CDR3 sequence is 13 residues long. With 7 bases removed from V and 8 bases from J, the gap between germline ends came to 17 bases. CDR3 amino acids: CASTTDGTVGYTF. As DNA, the CDR3 is TGTGCCAGCACCACGGACGGGACTGTCGGCTACACCTTC.

The chain uses TRBV28 and TRBJ2-5, with D unresolved. CDR3 length equals 12 residues. Germline assignment: CDR1 MDHEN and CDR2 SYDVKM. V lost 4 bases and J 5 bases, leaving 8 bases between the germline ends. In nucleotides, the CDR3 is TGTGCCAGCAGTTCCCCTAAGGAGACCCAGTACTTC. Amino acids: CASSSPKETQYF.

The chain employs TRBV11-2 and TRBJ2-5, with D possibly TRBD1 on 6 matching bases. This CDR3 region has 15 residues. V was clipped by 5 bases and J by 0 bases, with 13 bases between them. Germline assignment: CDR1 SGHAT and CDR2 FQNNGV. The CDR3 sequence is CASSPNTGNQETQYF. The DNA for the CDR3 is TGTGCCAGCAGCCCGAATACAGGGAACCAAGAGACCCAGTACTTC. Supplemented by reference TRBV11-2 and TRBJ2-5, the full variable domain reads EAGVAQSPRYKIIEKRQSVAFWCNPISGHATLYWYQQILGQGPKLLIQFQNNGVVDDSQLPKDRFSAERLKGVDSTLKIQPAKLEDSAVYLCASSPNTGNQETQYFGPGTRLLVL.